This T cell receptor beta chain was obtained from a study of T cell responses to AZD1222 COVID-19 vaccine (dated by TCRdb to about 2021). Study-wide context: AZD1222 recipients given second doses at about 4 weeks or at about 12 weeks were pooled, since spike-specific TCR depth and breadth were not found to differ between the two schedules. TCR sequencing covered more than 230 trial participants: approximately 200 given two doses of AZD1222 and some 25 given two doses of MenACWY control vaccine. Trial participants were enrolled into age subgroups of 18-55, 56-69 and 70-plus years, which contained roughly 150, 30 and 60 TCR-sequenced participants, respectively. The investigation overall reported the following: Participants were mostly white British, with more females than males. The authors suggested clonal diversity may have been underestimated. Nearly half of unique spike-specific TCRs reportedly recognized epitopes outside regions mutated in the B.1.351 and B.1.1.7 variants. A significant rise in spike-specific TCR breadth and depth was observed after two AZD1222 doses relative to day 0 and relative to MenACWY recipients. In the small 56-69-year group, the increase in depth fell short of significance, most likely because of low power. Vaccine-associated CD4 TCRs spanned the whole spike protein, with dominant responses in regions 160-218 and 743-854. Because no day 14 peak-response samples were available, the repertoires could be characterized only after the peak T cell response. Only a handful of AZD1222 recipients were SARS-CoV-2 seropositive at baseline, limiting conclusions about previously exposed vaccinees.

Reading the label with the study, this specimen's time point is: baseline before first vaccination. The vaccinee samples were drawn from two UK trials, COV001 and COV002, one of which was a single-blind randomized controlled phase 2/3 trial testing AZD1222 (ChAdOx1 nCoV-19) in healthy adults. Trial participant PBMC samples were collected at day 0 and day 28 after the second dose for TCRbeta chain sequencing. According to the germline V gene, CDR1 reads SGDLS and CDR2 reads YYNGEE. V loses 7 bases of germline sequence and J loses 7 bases, and the interval between the two ends is 15 bases. From cysteine to phenylalanine, the CDR3 is 13 amino acids long. The retained sequence is limited to the CDR3, 39 bases, with the frame set at the first base. The CDR3 regions of human TCRbeta chains were subjected to immunosequencing. On the authors' methods: Repertoire TCRs were matched against a reference library of SARS-CoV-2-specific TCRs generated with the MIRA antigen-specificity platform. Breadth was defined as the fraction of unique TCRs that were SARS-CoV-2-associated, and depth was defined as the fraction of total T cells that were SARS-CoV-2-associated. Each spike-specific TCR was assigned to its reactive spike region and to a CD4 or CD8 class using the MIRA data. Log10-transformed breadth and depth values were compared by one-way ANOVA with Sidak's multiple comparisons tests. TCRdb provides this immuneACCESS table in a form limited to in-frame rearrangements. Some clones are lacking; in checked studies, under half of them reflect an unresolved V gene, and why the rest are absent is not known. The DNA gave D and trimming, while V, J and clone size come from that table. For this sample the table gives about 140,000 clones, of which around 88% were detected only once. About 3% of the sample is taken by the ten largest.

This clone has a handful of counts. No cognate antigen has been identified for it. Base quality data are lacking; no much larger clone is found one base away. The sequences come from peripheral blood, collected on day 0 of AZD1222 vaccination. The TCR comes from an adult in good health. The chain uses TRBV9 and TRBJ1-3; the D gene lacks a confident call. The bases are TGTGCCAGCGGTAGGGAATTTAGGAACACCATATATTTT. This sequence encodes CASGREFRNTIYF.